This TCR beta chain was identified in a study of blood T cell repertoires in COVID-19. Overall study: Collection of acute and convalescent COVID-19 samples took place in the United States, Italy and Spain. PBMCs, B-cell-depleted T cells, or T cells were the source of the cDNA or gDNA that made up the material.

In the authors' workflow: Amplified reference gene primers provided the basis for estimating nucleated cell counts. Libraries were prepared by immunoSEQ multiplex PCR; TCRdb keeps only in-frame clonotypes and omits some of them. V and J calls and clone size follow that table, whereas D and trimming were derived from the DNA. Of about 110,000 clones in the sample, approximately 82% were seen once. What was sequenced was peripheral blood. This clonotype was obtained from a woman older than 75 with acute or convalescent COVID-19.

CDR3 in DNA: TGTGCCAGCAGCTTTATTGACAGGGGGTTCGGAACTGAAGCTTTCTTT. Residues: CASSFIDRGFGTEAFF. This chain links TRBV13 with TRBJ1-1; TRBD1 matches 9 bases. The junction had 10 bases not matched to a gene; V was cut back by 3 bases and J by 5 bases. CDR1 is PRHDT, CDR2 FYEKMQ, per germline (reference sequence). This CDR3 has 16 amino acids.